This paragraph covers one TCR beta chain sequence. Measured with immunoSEQ multiplex PCR; TCRdb has only the in-frame clones, and not every one. The profile shows over 200,000 clones, 70% to 90% of them singletons. The germline CDR1 and CDR2 sequences are SGHRS and YFSETQ. This CDR3 comprises 14 residues. J was trimmed by 3 bases and V by 3 bases; bases with no gene match: 1. This record belongs to a study of blood T cell repertoires in COVID-19. This clonotype was sampled from a man between 50 and 59 years old with COVID-19, enrolled during active disease. Sequencing input: peripheral blood. This rearrangement joins TRBV5-1 to TRBJ2-3; 10 positions match TRBD1. The CDR3 coding sequence is TGCGCCAGCAGCTGGGGACAGGGGACAGATACGCAGTATTTT. This codes for CASSWGQGTDTQYF.